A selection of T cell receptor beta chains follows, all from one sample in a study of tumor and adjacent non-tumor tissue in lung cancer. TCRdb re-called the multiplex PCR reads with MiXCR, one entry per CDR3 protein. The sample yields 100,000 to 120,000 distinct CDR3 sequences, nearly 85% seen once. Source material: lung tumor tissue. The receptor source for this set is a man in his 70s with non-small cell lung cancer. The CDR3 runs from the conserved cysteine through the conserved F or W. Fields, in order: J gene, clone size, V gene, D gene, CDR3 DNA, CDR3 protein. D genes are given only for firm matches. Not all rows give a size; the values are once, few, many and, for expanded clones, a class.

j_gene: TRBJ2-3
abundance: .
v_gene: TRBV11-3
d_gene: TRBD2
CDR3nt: TGTGCCAGCAGCCTAAGGAGTCTAGCGGGAGGGCGAAATACGAAGTATTTT
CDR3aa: CASSLRSLAGGRNTKYF

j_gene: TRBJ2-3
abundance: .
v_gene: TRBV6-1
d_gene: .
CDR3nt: TGTGCCAGCTGTGGAGATCGCACCGGAGGAGCAGATACGCAGTATTTT
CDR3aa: CASCGDRTGGADTQYF

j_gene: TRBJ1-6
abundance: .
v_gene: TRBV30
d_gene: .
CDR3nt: TGTGCCTGGAGTGTATTTGTGGACTCCTATAATTCACCCATCCACTTT
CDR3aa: CAWSVFVDSYNSPIHF

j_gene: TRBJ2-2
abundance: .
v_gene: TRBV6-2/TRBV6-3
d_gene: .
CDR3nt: TGTGCCAGCAGCAGAATTAACACCAGGGAGCTGTCTTTT
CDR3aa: CASSRINTRELSF

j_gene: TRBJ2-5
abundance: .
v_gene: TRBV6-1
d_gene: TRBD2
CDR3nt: TGTGCCAGCAAAGGAGATAGCGGGGTAGGAGAGACCCAGTGCTTC
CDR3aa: CASKGDSGVGETQCF

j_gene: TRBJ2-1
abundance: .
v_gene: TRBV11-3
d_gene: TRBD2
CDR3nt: TGTACAAGCAGCCTCCTAGGGACTAGCAGGGGCTACAATGAGCAGTTCTTC
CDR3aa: CTSSLLGTSRGYNEQFF

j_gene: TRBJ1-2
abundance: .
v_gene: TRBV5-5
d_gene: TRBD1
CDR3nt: TGTGCCAGCAGCTTGGAATATATGGGACAGGGACGTGGCTACACTTTC
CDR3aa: CASSLEYMGQGRGYTF

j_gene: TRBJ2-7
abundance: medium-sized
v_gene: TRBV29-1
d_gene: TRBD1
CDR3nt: TGCAGCGTTGAAGAAAAAGGGACAGGGTTGATCTACGAGCAGTACTTC
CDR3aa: CSVEEKGTGLIYEQYF

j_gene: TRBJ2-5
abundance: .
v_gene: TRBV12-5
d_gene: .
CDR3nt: TGTGCTAGTGGTTTGAGTGCCTCTCGAGAGACCCAGTACTTC
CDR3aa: CASGLSASRETQYF

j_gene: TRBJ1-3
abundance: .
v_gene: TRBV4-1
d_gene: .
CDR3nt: TGCGCCAGCAGCCATTTGAGAGGGGAAAACACCATATATTTC
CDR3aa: CASSHLRGENTIYF

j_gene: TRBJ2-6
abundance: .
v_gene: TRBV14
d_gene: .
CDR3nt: TGTGCCAGCAGCCCTACCCTGTCAGGGGCCTACTATGGGGCCAACGTCGTGACTTTC
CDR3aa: CASSPTLSGAYYGANVVTF

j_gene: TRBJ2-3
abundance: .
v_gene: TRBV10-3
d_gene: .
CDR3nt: TGTGCCATCAGTGAGTCACGCGATACTAGCACAGATACGCAGTATTTT
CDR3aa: CAISESRDTSTDTQYF

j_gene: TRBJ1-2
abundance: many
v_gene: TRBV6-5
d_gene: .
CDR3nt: TGTGCCAGCAGTTCGGCCTCCGGGGGCCCGGCCTTC
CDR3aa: CASSSASGGPAF

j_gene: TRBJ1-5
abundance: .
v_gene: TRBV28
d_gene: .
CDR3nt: TGTGCCAGCAGTTTCCCTATGGCGGGGTCAGAGGGAAATTATCAGCCCCAGCATTTT
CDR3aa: CASSFPMAGSEGNYQPQHF

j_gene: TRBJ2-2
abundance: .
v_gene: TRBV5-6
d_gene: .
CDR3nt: TGTGCCAGCAGCTTTGCATTTCCGAACACCGGGGAGCTGCTTTTT
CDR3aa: CASSFAFPNTGELLF

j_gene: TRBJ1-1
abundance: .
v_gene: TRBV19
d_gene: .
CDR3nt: TGTGCCAGTAGTATCCGGGACCAGCCCAACACTGAAGCTTTCTTT
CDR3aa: CASSIRDQPNTEAFF

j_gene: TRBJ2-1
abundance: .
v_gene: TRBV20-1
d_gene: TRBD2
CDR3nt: TGCAGTGCTCATACTAGCGGGAAAGCCCATGACCAGTTCTTC
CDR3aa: CSAHTSGKAHDQFF

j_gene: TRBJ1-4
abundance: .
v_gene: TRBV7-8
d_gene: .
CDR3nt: TGTGCCAGAAGCTTAGCGAGCAGGGCGTTTAATGAAAAACTGTTTTTT
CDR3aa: CARSLASRAFNEKLFF

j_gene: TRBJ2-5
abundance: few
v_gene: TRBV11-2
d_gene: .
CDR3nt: TGTGCCAGCAGCTCGCACTTGGGGGTGGTCGTCTTC
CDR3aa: CASSSHLGVVVF

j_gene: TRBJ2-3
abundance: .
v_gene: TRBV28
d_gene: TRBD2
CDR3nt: TGTGCCATCAGTTTCTCCAGCGGGAGAGGATCACATACGCAGTATTTT
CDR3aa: CAISFSSGRGSHTQYF

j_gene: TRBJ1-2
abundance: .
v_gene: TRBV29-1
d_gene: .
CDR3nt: TGCAGCGTTTGGAGAGGTGAATTCTATGGCTACACCTTC
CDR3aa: CSVWRGEFYGYTF

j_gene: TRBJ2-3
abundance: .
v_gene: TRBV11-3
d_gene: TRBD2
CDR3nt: TGTGCCAGCAGCCAAGGACTAGCGTGGTCGGGATCAGATGCGCATTATTTT
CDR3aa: CASSQGLAWSGSDAHYF

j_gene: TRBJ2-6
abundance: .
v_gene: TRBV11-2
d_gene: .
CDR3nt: TGTGTTAGCAGCGCGGCAGGGGCCAACGTCCTGACTTTC
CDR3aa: CVSSAAGANVLTF

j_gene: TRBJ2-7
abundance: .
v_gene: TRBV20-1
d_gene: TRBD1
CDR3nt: TGCAATGCTGACAGGGCCTACAAGCAATACTTC
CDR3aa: CNADRAYKQYF

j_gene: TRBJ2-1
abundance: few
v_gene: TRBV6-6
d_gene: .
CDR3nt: TGTGTCAGCAGCCCACTGGGTTCTGCCTCCTACAATGAGCAGTTCTTC
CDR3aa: CVSSPLGSASYNEQFF

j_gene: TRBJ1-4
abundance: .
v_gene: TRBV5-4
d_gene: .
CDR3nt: TGTGCCATCAGCTCAAAGGACAGTGATGGAGAAAAACTGTTTTTT
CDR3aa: CAISSKDSDGEKLFF

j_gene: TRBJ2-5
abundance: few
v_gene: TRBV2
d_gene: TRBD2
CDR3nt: TGTGCCAGCACGAGGGGAGGGTTCCAAGAGACCCAATACTTC
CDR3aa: CASTRGGFQETQYF

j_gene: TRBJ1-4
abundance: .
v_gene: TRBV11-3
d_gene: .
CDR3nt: TGTGTCAACAGCTTAGTTGGTGGAACGTCTGATGAAAAACTGTTTTTT
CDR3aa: CVNSLVGGTSDEKLFF

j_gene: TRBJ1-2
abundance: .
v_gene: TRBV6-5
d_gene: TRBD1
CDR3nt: TGTGCCAGCACCCGTGAGATACGGGACAGTCTCTATGGTTACACCTTC
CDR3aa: CASTREIRDSLYGYTF

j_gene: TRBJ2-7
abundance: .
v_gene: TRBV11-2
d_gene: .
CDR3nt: TGTGCCAGCAGCTTAGGGTGGGCAGATAACTCCTACGAGCAGTACTTC
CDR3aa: CASSLGWADNSYEQYF

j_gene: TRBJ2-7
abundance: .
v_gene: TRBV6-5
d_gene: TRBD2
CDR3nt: TGTGCCGTGGGAAGGAGACTAGCAGGATCTTACGAGCAGTGCTTC
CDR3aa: CAVGRRLAGSYEQCF

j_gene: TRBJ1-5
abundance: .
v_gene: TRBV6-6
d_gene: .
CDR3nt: TGTGCCAGCAATTTCCGGTTGGGTAGTAATCCGCCCCAGCATTTT
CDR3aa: CASNFRLGSNPPQHF

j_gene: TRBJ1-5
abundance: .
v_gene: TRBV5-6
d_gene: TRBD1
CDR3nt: TGTGCCAGCAGCTGGGGACAGGGACCCAATCAGCCCCAGCATTTT
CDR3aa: CASSWGQGPNQPQHF

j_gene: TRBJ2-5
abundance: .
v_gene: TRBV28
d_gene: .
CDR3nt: TGTGCCAGCAGCATAACCGAGTTCCCCGAGGAAGAGACCCAGTACTTC
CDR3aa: CASSITEFPEEETQYF

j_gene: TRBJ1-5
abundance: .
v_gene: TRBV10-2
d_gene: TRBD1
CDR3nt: TGCCCCGGGAAAACCGACAGGGGTGGTAGCAATCAGCCCCAGCAGTTT
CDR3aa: CPGKTDRGGSNQPQQF

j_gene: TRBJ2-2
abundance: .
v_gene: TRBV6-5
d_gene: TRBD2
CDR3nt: TGTGCCATCAGTTACTTCGGGACTAGCGGGGGGGGATACTCTAAAGGAGAGCTGTTTTTT
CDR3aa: CAISYFGTSGGGYSKGELFF

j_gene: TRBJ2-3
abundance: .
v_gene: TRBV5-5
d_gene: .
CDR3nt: TGTGCCAGCAACGGAACGGAGAGCCAGGCAGATACTCAGTATTTT
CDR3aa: CASNGTESQADTQYF

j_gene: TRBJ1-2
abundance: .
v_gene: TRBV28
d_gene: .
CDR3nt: TGTACCAGCAGTTTGGTCGTCAGAACCTATGGCTACACCTTC
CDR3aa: CTSSLVVRTYGYTF

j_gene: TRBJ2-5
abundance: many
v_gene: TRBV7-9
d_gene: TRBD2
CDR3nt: TGTGCCAGCAGCGGAACTAGCGGGGAGACCCAGTACTTC
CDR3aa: CASSGTSGETQYF